This T cell receptor (beta chain) was sequenced for a study of blood T cell repertoires in COVID-19 (TCRdb year 2020). For context, the study as a whole: The collaborator samples originated in the United States, Italy and Spain and spanned the acute and convalescent phases of COVID-19. The samples were drawn from two sources: the first 160 participants of the ongoing ImmuneRACE study, and 950 to 1,500 subjects contributed by 6 global collaborators. Where available, HLA class I and class II types were obtained from metadata supplied by the sample provider rather than from assay-based typing. A de-identified subject ID, COVID-19 status, age in years and sex were almost always included in the sample metadata. The repertoires were released in a freely available public database meant as a resource for research on the immune response to SARS-CoV-2. The prospective study material was composed of cDNA or gDNA derived from T cells, B-cell-depleted T cells, or PBMCs. Deeply sampled blood TCRbeta repertoires from subjects exposed to, actively infected with, or recovered from COVID-19 were included in the dataset. What the study reported, not specific to this receptor: How much clinical and demographic metadata was included differed by source and by participant, and the metadata was provided uncurated.

In Seattle, one collaborating source enrolled patients while the infection was active and tracked those patients longitudinally over the course of disease. Whole blood was collected in K2EDTA tubes by collaborating institutions according to the institutions' own protocols. For TCRbeta analysis, collaborator samples were shipped as frozen whole blood, as isolated PBMCs, or as DNA extracted from either sample type. TCRbeta CDR3 regions were amplified from genomic DNA using the immunoSEQ Assay, a bias-controlled multiplex PCR. The authors' analysis ran thus. Within the assay, amplification of reference gene primers was used to estimate how many nucleated cells each sample contained. To quantify the absolute abundance of each unique TCRbeta CDR3 rearrangement, sequence reads were collapsed and filtered. For each sample, productive Simpson clonality was calculated as the square root of Simpson's diversity index across productive rearrangements. TCRdb took over this immuneACCESS table, retaining in-frame rearrangements with V and J assigned. Such tables are incomplete; in checked studies, under half of the missing clones stem from an unresolved V gene, and the remainder is unexplained. The V and J calls and clone size are taken from that table; D and trimming were inferred from the DNA. The sample table records 200,000 to 250,000 clones; about nine tenths of these occur just once. The biggest ten clones account for about 2.5% of the sample.

CDR1 LNHDA and CDR2 SQIVND were looked up in the germline V gene (reference sequence). Ends trimmed: V by 3 bases, J by 5 bases; bases unmatched to a gene: 5. The CDR3 numbers 14 residues from cysteine through phenylalanine. The only DNA kept is the CDR3, 42 bases in frame from the first base. Worth noting for this clone: What this receptor recognizes is not known. No base quality values were provided; no much bigger clone lies one nucleotide off.

The clonotype was recovered from a man aged 30 to 45 with COVID-19, enrolled during active disease. The sequenced sample was peripheral blood. The chain links TRBV19 with TRBJ2-5, with 8 bases in between that match TRBD2. The DNA reads TGTGCCAGTAGTATGGGCGGGAGGAGTGAGACCCAGTACTTC. This sequence encodes CASSMGGRSETQYF. Reference TRBV19 and TRBJ2-5 proteins supply the regions before and after the CDR3; the full variable domain is: DGGITQSPKYLFRKEGQNVTLSCEQNLNHDAMYWYRQDPGQGLRLIYYSQIVNDFQKGDIAEGYSVSREKKESFPLTVTSAQKNPTAFYLCASSMGGRSETQYFGPGTRLLVL.